These T cell receptor beta chains were read from a single sample in a study of response to subunit inactivated influenza vaccine. TCRdb reprocessed the RT-PCR reads via MiXCR and lists one record per CDR3 protein. The sample yields 710,000 or so distinct CDR3 sequences, roughly 14% seen once. The source material was PBMCs from blood, sampled 11 to 12 days after vaccination. The source is a man between 45 and 60 years old who received an inactivated influenza vaccine. Each CDR3 is given with its conserved first and last residue. D genes are given only for firm matches. The listing skips clone size in some rows; elsewhere it reads once, few, many or a size class.

CDR3nt: TGTGCCAGCAGCGTAGTTTCGGAGGGACCTGATGCGGCTGAAGCTTTCTTT
CDR3aa: CASSVVSEGPDAAEAFF
abundance: few
d_gene: -
j_gene: TRBJ1-1
v_gene: TRBV9

CDR3nt: TGTGCCAGCAGTGGGCGGGGGAATTTCGACAATGAGCAGTTCTTC
CDR3aa: CASSGRGNFDNEQFF
abundance: -
d_gene: TRBD2
j_gene: TRBJ2-1
v_gene: TRBV6-2/TRBV6-3

CDR3nt: TGTGCCAGCAGTCCGGACAGGGTCTACAATGAGCAGTTCTTC
CDR3aa: CASSPDRVYNEQFF
abundance: few
d_gene: TRBD1
j_gene: TRBJ2-1
v_gene: TRBV27

CDR3nt: TGTGCCAGCAGCCCCCCTTACTGGGACAGGAGACGCCACACCGGGGAGCTGTTTTTT
CDR3aa: CASSPPYWDRRRHTGELFF
abundance: -
d_gene: TRBD1
j_gene: TRBJ2-2
v_gene: TRBV3-1

CDR3nt: TGCAGTGCTCCCAAGGGGACTAGCGGGAGAGAGCAGTTCTTC
CDR3aa: CSAPKGTSGREQFF
abundance: -
d_gene: TRBD2
j_gene: TRBJ2-1
v_gene: TRBV20-1

CDR3nt: TGTGCCAGCAGCTTAGTTGCGTATATACAAGAGACCCAGTACTTC
CDR3aa: CASSLVAYIQETQYF
abundance: few
d_gene: -
j_gene: TRBJ2-5
v_gene: TRBV7-9

CDR3nt: TGCGCCAGCAGCCAAGACCCCGGGACAGGGGTCTACGAGCAGTACTTC
CDR3aa: CASSQDPGTGVYEQYF
abundance: -
d_gene: TRBD1
j_gene: TRBJ2-7
v_gene: TRBV4-1

CDR3nt: TGTGCCAGCAGCTTCTCTCGACAGTCTGAAGCTTTCTTT
CDR3aa: CASSFSRQSEAFF
abundance: -
d_gene: -
j_gene: TRBJ1-1
v_gene: TRBV7-3

CDR3nt: TGTGCCATCAGTGACTGGACTAGCGGGAAGTACAATGAGCAGTTCTTC
CDR3aa: CAISDWTSGKYNEQFF
abundance: -
d_gene: TRBD2
j_gene: TRBJ2-1
v_gene: TRBV10-3

CDR3nt: TGTGCCATCAGTCCCGGGACACAAGAGACCCAGTACTTC
CDR3aa: CAISPGTQETQYF
abundance: -
d_gene: -
j_gene: TRBJ2-5
v_gene: TRBV10-3

CDR3nt: TGTGCCAGCAGCGTAGGAGGGGGACAGGGATTCTCATACGAGCAGTACTTC
CDR3aa: CASSVGGGQGFSYEQYF
abundance: -
d_gene: TRBD1
j_gene: TRBJ2-7
v_gene: TRBV9

CDR3nt: TGTGCCATCAGGGGGCCTGGGAGTCGGGAGCTGTTTTTT
CDR3aa: CAIRGPGSRELFF
abundance: -
d_gene: -
j_gene: TRBJ2-2
v_gene: TRBV10-3

CDR3nt: TGTGCCAGCAGTTACGCTCTCTTCACCGGGGAGCTGTTTTTT
CDR3aa: CASSYALFTGELFF
abundance: many
d_gene: -
j_gene: TRBJ2-2
v_gene: TRBV6-5

CDR3nt: TGTGCCAGCAGTCGTAGCGGGGTGTCCTACAATGAGCAGTTCTTC
CDR3aa: CASSRSGVSYNEQFF
abundance: many
d_gene: TRBD2
j_gene: TRBJ2-1
v_gene: TRBV6-1

CDR3nt: TGCAGTGCCACTACTTGGGGTTTCGAGACCCAGTACTTC
CDR3aa: CSATTWGFETQYF
abundance: -
d_gene: -
j_gene: TRBJ2-5
v_gene: TRBV20-1

CDR3nt: TGTGCCAGCAGCAGAACACTGGCGAACACCGGGGAGCTGTTTTTT
CDR3aa: CASSRTLANTGELFF
abundance: -
d_gene: -
j_gene: TRBJ2-2
v_gene: TRBV3-1

CDR3nt: TGTGCCAGCAGCCAGCAGACTAGCGGGGGTTACGAGCAGTACTTC
CDR3aa: CASSQQTSGGYEQYF
abundance: -
d_gene: TRBD2
j_gene: TRBJ2-7
v_gene: TRBV3-1

CDR3nt: TGTGCCGCGGGCGCGACTAGCTCCTTAGGGGGCAATGAGCAGTTCTTC
CDR3aa: CAAGATSSLGGNEQFF
abundance: -
d_gene: -
j_gene: TRBJ2-1
v_gene: TRBV10-3

CDR3nt: TGCGCCAGCAGCAAGGGACAGGGTGACACCGGGGAGCTGTTTTTT
CDR3aa: CASSKGQGDTGELFF
abundance: -
d_gene: TRBD1
j_gene: TRBJ2-2
v_gene: TRBV5-1

CDR3nt: TGTGCCAGCAGTTTATCAGGGGGTAGACAGCCCCAGCATTTT
CDR3aa: CASSLSGGRQPQHF
abundance: many
d_gene: TRBD1
j_gene: TRBJ1-5
v_gene: TRBV12-3/TRBV12-4

CDR3nt: TGCAGCGTCGCTACCGGGACAGGGGAAGAGACCCAGTACTTC
CDR3aa: CSVATGTGEETQYF
abundance: -
d_gene: TRBD1
j_gene: TRBJ2-5
v_gene: TRBV29-1

CDR3nt: TGTGCCATCAGTGTGACTAGCGGTTCCTACAATGAGCAGTTCTTC
CDR3aa: CAISVTSGSYNEQFF
abundance: -
d_gene: TRBD2
j_gene: TRBJ2-1
v_gene: TRBV10-3

CDR3nt: TGTGCCAGCAGTCGTCGTCCGACTAGCACCAGCGCAGATACGCAGTATTTT
CDR3aa: CASSRRPTSTSADTQYF
abundance: -
d_gene: TRBD2
j_gene: TRBJ2-3
v_gene: TRBV7-9

CDR3nt: TGCGCCAGCAGCACCGGGGGGCGCACCACAGATACGCAGTATTTT
CDR3aa: CASSTGGRTTDTQYF
abundance: many
d_gene: -
j_gene: TRBJ2-3
v_gene: TRBV5-1

CDR3nt: TGCGCCAGCAGCGAAGATAGGAGCGGCTACGAGCAGTACTTC
CDR3aa: CASSEDRSGYEQYF
abundance: few
d_gene: -
j_gene: TRBJ2-7
v_gene: TRBV5-1

CDR3nt: TGTGCCAGCAGCATGAACAATGAGCAGTTCTTC
CDR3aa: CASSMNNEQFF
abundance: many
d_gene: -
j_gene: TRBJ2-1
v_gene: TRBV12-3/TRBV12-4

CDR3nt: TGTGCCAGCAGTTTGTCCTATCACATTCAGTACTTC
CDR3aa: CASSLSYHIQYF
abundance: few
d_gene: -
j_gene: TRBJ2-4
v_gene: TRBV28

CDR3nt: TGTGCCAGCAGCCACCGTCGGGACCAAGAGACCCAGTACTTC
CDR3aa: CASSHRRDQETQYF
abundance: -
d_gene: -
j_gene: TRBJ2-5
v_gene: TRBV7-9

CDR3nt: TGTGCCAGCAGATCGAGCTTAGGACAGAGGTTTGGCTACACCTTC
CDR3aa: CASRSSLGQRFGYTF
abundance: few
d_gene: -
j_gene: TRBJ1-2
v_gene: TRBV6-2/TRBV6-3

CDR3nt: TGTGCCAGCAGTTTAGTCGAGGGGAGCACTGAAGCTTTCTTT
CDR3aa: CASSLVEGSTEAFF
abundance: few
d_gene: -
j_gene: TRBJ1-1
v_gene: TRBV12-3/TRBV12-4

CDR3nt: TGTGCCAGCAGTTATTCCTCCGGGGGTACTGAAGCTTTCTTT
CDR3aa: CASSYSSGGTEAFF
abundance: -
d_gene: -
j_gene: TRBJ1-1
v_gene: TRBV6-2/TRBV6-3

CDR3nt: TGTGCCAGCAGTTTAGCCATAGACAGCGGCAATTCACCCCTCCACTTT
CDR3aa: CASSLAIDSGNSPLHF
abundance: -
d_gene: -
j_gene: TRBJ1-6
v_gene: TRBV12-3/TRBV12-4

CDR3nt: TGTGCCAGCAGTTTATGGGGACAGGGTACCGACGGAGAGACCCAGTACTTC
CDR3aa: CASSLWGQGTDGETQYF
abundance: -
d_gene: TRBD1
j_gene: TRBJ2-5
v_gene: TRBV12-3/TRBV12-4

CDR3nt: TGCAGTGCTGTTATTAGCGGGAGTGATACGCAGTATTTT
CDR3aa: CSAVISGSDTQYF
abundance: -
d_gene: TRBD2
j_gene: TRBJ2-3
v_gene: TRBV20-1

CDR3nt: TGCAGCGTTGTCTTTTTACTGGGATCTTCCCAAGAGACCCAGTACTTC
CDR3aa: CSVVFLLGSSQETQYF
abundance: few
d_gene: -
j_gene: TRBJ2-5
v_gene: TRBV29-1

CDR3nt: TGTGCCAGCAGTGATGACCCATTCGGGGCGACTGAAGCTTTCTTT
CDR3aa: CASSDDPFGATEAFF
abundance: -
d_gene: -
j_gene: TRBJ1-1
v_gene: TRBV2

CDR3nt: TGTGCCAGCAGCCCAACCCGGACAAGCTACAATGAGCAGTTCTTC
CDR3aa: CASSPTRTSYNEQFF
abundance: many
d_gene: -
j_gene: TRBJ2-1
v_gene: TRBV3-1

CDR3nt: TGTGCCAGCAGCTGGACAGATATTAACACTGAAGCTTTCTTT
CDR3aa: CASSWTDINTEAFF
abundance: few
d_gene: -
j_gene: TRBJ1-1
v_gene: TRBV3-1

CDR3nt: TGCGCCAGCAGCTTGGCCGAGGTTGAGACCCAGTACTTC
CDR3aa: CASSLAEVETQYF
abundance: few
d_gene: -
j_gene: TRBJ2-5
v_gene: TRBV5-1

CDR3nt: TGTGCCAGCAGTTTTACACAGAGATATAATTCACCCCTCCACTTT
CDR3aa: CASSFTQRYNSPLHF
abundance: -
d_gene: -
j_gene: TRBJ1-6
v_gene: TRBV6-5

CDR3nt: TGCAGTGCCATAGCGTACTACGAGCAGTACTTC
CDR3aa: CSAIAYYEQYF
abundance: -
d_gene: -
j_gene: TRBJ2-7
v_gene: TRBV20-1

CDR3nt: TGTGCCAGCAGTAGACGGACAGGGCCCTATGGCTACACCTTC
CDR3aa: CASSRRTGPYGYTF
abundance: few
d_gene: TRBD1
j_gene: TRBJ1-2
v_gene: TRBV27

CDR3nt: TGTGCCAGCAGGGGACTCGTCACAGATACGCAGTATTTT
CDR3aa: CASRGLVTDTQYF
abundance: many
d_gene: -
j_gene: TRBJ2-3
v_gene: TRBV12-3/TRBV12-4

CDR3nt: TGCAGTGCTAGAGATTGGACTAGCGGGGGACACAATGAGCAGTTCTTC
CDR3aa: CSARDWTSGGHNEQFF
abundance: few
d_gene: TRBD2
j_gene: TRBJ2-1
v_gene: TRBV20-1

CDR3nt: TGCGCCAGCAGCCACAAGGTCGTGAAGGACAGGAACACTGAAGCTTTCTTT
CDR3aa: CASSHKVVKDRNTEAFF
abundance: -
d_gene: -
j_gene: TRBJ1-1
v_gene: TRBV4-1

CDR3nt: TGTGCCAGCAGCGTAGGGAGGATGGGGGGGAATGGGGCCAACGTCCTGACTTTC
CDR3aa: CASSVGRMGGNGANVLTF
abundance: few
d_gene: TRBD2
j_gene: TRBJ2-6
v_gene: TRBV9

CDR3nt: TGTGCCAGTAGTGTTAAGACTAGCGGTAATGAGCAGTTCTTC
CDR3aa: CASSVKTSGNEQFF
abundance: -
d_gene: TRBD2
j_gene: TRBJ2-1
v_gene: TRBV19

CDR3nt: TGTGCCAGCAGTTTATTTTGGACTAGCGGGAGGGCCGGCGCAGATACGCAGTATTTT
CDR3aa: CASSLFWTSGRAGADTQYF
abundance: -
d_gene: TRBD2
j_gene: TRBJ2-3
v_gene: TRBV28